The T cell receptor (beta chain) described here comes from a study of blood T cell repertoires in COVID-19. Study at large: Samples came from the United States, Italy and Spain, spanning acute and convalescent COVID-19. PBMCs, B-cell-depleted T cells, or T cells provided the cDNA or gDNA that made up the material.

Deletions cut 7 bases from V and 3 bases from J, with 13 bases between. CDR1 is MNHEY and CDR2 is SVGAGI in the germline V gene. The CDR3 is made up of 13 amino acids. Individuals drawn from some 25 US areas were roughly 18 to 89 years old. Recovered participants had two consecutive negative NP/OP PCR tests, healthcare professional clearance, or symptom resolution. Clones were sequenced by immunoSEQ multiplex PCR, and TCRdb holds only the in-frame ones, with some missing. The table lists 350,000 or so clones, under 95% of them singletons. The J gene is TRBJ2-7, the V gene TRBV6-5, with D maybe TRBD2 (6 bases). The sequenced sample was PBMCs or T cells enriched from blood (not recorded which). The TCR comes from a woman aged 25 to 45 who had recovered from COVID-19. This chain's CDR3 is CASNGGLIYEQYF. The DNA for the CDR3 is TGTGCCAGCAACGGAGGGCTGATCTACGAGCAGTACTTC.